This T cell receptor (beta chain) was captured by sequencing in a study of T cell responses to AZD1222 COVID-19 vaccine. Study results and caveats: Nearly half of spike-specific TCRs reportedly target unmutated variant regions. Spike-specific TCRs gained breadth and depth after people received two AZD1222 doses. Among those given AZD1222, only five or six were seropositive at baseline. There were mostly white British donors and more females than males, and clonal diversity was possibly underestimated.

As regards this clone: Its antigen is not known.

Germline V lookup: CDR1 SEHNR, CDR2 FQNEAQ (reference sequence). The CDR3 totals 14 residues. V lost 4 bases, J lost 10 bases, and 19 bases lay in between. Here immunoSEQ multiplex PCR was the method, and the copy in TCRdb shows in-frame clones only, minus some. The sample shows fewer than 200,000 clones, approximately 90% of them seen only once. The rearrangement uses TRBV7-9 and TRBJ1-2; maybe TRBD1 (5 bases). Specimen: peripheral blood, collected 28 days after the second dose of the MenACWY control vaccine. The sequence was obtained from an adult who received the MenACWY meningococcal vaccine as a control. The CDR3: CASSSSRGRGAYTF. DNA for the CDR3: TGTGCCAGCAGCTCCAGCCGAGGGAGAGGGGCCTACACCTTC.